This entry features one T cell receptor beta chain sequence. This CDR3 is 14 amino acids long. The V and J ends lost 2 bases and 4 bases respectively, with 12 bases between them. Germline V gene sequence: CDR1 SGHRS, CDR2 YFSETQ. The record originates from a study of blood T cell repertoires in COVID-19. Study-level background: Acute and convalescent COVID-19 specimens originated in the United States, Italy and Spain. PBMCs, B-cell-depleted T cells, or T cells were the source of the cDNA or gDNA that made up the material.

Authors' methods: Estimation of nucleated cell counts relied on the amplification of reference gene primers. The data were produced by immunoSEQ multiplex PCR, yet TCRdb's version contains in-frame clones alone and is incomplete. That table supplies the V and J calls and clone size; D and trimming were determined from the DNA. The data contain under 75,000 clones, 75% to 80% of them singletons. The V call is TRBV5-1, the J call TRBJ1-2, with D unresolved. This TCR derives from a woman aged 60-70 years with acute or convalescent COVID-19. Sequencing was carried out using peripheral blood. The CDR3 protein is CASSLVARVYGYTF. The CDR3 DNA reads TGCGCCAGCAGCTTAGTCGCACGAGTCTATGGCTACACCTTC.